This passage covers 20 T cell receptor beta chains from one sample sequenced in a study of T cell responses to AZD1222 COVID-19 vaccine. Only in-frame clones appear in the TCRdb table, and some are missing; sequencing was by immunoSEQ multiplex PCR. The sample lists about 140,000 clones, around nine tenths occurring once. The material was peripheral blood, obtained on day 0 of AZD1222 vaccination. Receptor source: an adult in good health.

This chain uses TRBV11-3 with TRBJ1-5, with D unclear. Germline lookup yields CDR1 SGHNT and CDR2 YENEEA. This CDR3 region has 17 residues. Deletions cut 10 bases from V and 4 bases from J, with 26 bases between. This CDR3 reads CATPLKCSLQGNQPQHF. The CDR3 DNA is TGTGCCACCCCCCTAAAATGCAGTCTACAAGGTAATCAGCCCCAGCATTTT.

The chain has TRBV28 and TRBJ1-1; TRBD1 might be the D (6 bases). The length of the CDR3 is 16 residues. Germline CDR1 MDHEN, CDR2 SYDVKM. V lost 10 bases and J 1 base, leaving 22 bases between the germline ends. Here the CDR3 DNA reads TGTGCCACCGGGAGGAGGGGGTACATAGGGAACACTGAAGCTTTCTTT. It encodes CATGRRGYIGNTEAFF.

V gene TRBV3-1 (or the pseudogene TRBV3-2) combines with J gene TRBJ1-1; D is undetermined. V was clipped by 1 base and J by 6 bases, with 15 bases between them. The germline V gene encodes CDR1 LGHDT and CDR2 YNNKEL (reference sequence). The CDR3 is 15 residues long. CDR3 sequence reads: CASSQVRGLRSEAFF. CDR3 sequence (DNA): TGTGCCAGCAGCCAAGTCCGCGGGCTTCGATCTGAAGCTTTCTTT.

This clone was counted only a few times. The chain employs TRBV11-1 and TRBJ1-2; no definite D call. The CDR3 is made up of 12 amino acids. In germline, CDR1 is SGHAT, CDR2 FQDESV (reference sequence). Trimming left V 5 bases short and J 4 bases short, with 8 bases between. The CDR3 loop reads CASSPRGYGYTF. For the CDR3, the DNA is TGTGCCAGCAGCCCCCGAGGCTATGGCTACACCTTC.

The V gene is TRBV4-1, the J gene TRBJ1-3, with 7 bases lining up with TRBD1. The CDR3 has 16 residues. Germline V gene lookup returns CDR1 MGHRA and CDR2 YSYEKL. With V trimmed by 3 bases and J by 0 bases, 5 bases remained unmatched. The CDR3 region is CASSQGQFLSGNTIYF. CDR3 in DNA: TGCGCCAGCAGCCAGGGACAGTTCCTCTCTGGAAACACCATATATTTT.

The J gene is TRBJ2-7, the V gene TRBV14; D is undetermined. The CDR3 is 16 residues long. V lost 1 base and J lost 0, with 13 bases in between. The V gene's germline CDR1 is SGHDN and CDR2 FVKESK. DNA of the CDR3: TGTGCCAGCAGCCAAGGCTACGCCACTTCCTCCTACGAGCAGTACTTC. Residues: CASSQGYATSSYEQYF.

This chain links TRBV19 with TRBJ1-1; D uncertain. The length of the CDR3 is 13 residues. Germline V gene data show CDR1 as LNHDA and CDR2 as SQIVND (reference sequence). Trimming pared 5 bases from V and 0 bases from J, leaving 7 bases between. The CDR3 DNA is TGTGCCAGTAGTTGGCAGATGAACACTGAAGCTTTCTTT. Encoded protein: CASSWQMNTEAFF.

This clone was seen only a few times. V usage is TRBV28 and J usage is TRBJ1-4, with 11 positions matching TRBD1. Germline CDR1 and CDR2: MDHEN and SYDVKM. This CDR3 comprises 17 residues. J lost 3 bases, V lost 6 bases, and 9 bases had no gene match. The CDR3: CASRLGQGASSNEKLFF. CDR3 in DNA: TGTGCCAGCAGACTCGGACAGGGGGCTTCGTCTAATGAAAAACTGTTTTTT.

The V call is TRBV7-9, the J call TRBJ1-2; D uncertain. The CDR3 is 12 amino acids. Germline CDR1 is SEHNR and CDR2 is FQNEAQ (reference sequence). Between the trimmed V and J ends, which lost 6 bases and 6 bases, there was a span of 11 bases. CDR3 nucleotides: TGTGCCAGCAGTTATGCACTGGATGGCTACACCTTC. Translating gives CASSYALDGYTF.

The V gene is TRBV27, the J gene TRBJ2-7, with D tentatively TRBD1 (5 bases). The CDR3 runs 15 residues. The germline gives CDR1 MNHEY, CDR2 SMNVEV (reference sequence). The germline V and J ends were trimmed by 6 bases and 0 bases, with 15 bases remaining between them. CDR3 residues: CASSLMGRASYEQYF. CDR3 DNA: TGTGCCAGCAGCCTTATGGGCAGGGCCTCCTACGAGCAGTACTTC.

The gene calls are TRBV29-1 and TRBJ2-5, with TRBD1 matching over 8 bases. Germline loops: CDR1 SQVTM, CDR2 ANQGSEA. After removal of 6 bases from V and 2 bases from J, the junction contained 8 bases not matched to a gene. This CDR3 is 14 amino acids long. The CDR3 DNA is TGCAGCGTGGTCGGACAGGGTAATCAAGAGACCCAGTACTTC. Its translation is CSVVGQGNQETQYF. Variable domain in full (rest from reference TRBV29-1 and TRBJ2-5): SAVISQKPSRDICQRGTSLTIQCQVDSQVTMMFWYRQQPGQSLTLIATANQGSEATYESGFVIDKFPISRPNLTFSTLTVSNMSPEDSSIYLCSVVGQGNQETQYFGPGTRLLVL.

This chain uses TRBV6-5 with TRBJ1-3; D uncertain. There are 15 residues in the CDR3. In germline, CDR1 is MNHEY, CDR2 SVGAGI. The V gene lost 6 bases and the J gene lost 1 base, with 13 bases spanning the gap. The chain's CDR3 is CASRPDRWSGNTIYF. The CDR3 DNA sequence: TGTGCCAGCAGGCCGGATCGATGGTCTGGAAACACCATATATTTT.

The CDR3: CASSSGTGGSAFF. For the CDR3, the DNA is TGTGCCAGCAGCTCCGGGACAGGGGGATCGGCTTTCTTT. V and J are TRBV11-2 and TRBJ1-1; 11 bases are a match to TRBD1. The ends lost 4 bases at V and 11 bases at J; junction bases unmatched: 6. The CDR3 spans 13 residues. Per germline, CDR1 SGHAT and CDR2 FQNNGV.

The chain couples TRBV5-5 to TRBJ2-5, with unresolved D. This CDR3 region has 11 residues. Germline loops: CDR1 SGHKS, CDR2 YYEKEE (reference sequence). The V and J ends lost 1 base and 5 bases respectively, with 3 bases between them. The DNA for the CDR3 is TGTGCCAGCAGCTTGTGGGAGACCCAGTACTTC. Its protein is CASSLWETQYF.

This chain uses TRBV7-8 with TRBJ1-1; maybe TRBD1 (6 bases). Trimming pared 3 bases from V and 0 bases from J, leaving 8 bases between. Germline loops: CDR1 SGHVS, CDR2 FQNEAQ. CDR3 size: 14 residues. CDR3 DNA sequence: TGTGCCAGCAGCTTGACAGGAGTGAACACTGAAGCTTTCTTT. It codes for CASSLTGVNTEAFF.

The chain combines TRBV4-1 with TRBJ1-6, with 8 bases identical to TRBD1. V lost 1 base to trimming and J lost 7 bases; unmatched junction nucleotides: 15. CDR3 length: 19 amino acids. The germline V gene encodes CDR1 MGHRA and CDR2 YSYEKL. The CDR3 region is CASSQVPNPRGLLNSPLHF. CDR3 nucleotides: TGCGCCAGCAGCCAAGTCCCAAACCCCAGGGGGCTCTTAAATTCACCCCTCCACTTT.

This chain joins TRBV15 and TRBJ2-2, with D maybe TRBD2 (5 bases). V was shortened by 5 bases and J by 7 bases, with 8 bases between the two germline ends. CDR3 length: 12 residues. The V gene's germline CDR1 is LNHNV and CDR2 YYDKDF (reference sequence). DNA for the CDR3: TGTGCCACCAGCGCCGGGAACGGGGAGCTGTTTTTT. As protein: CATSAGNGELFF.

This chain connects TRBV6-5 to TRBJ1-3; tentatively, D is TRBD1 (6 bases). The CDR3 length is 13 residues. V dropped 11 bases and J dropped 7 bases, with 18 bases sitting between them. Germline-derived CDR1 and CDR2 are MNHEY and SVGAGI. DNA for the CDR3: TGTGCCGGAGGACAGACCATGGGGAACACCATATATTTT. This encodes CAGGQTMGNTIYF.

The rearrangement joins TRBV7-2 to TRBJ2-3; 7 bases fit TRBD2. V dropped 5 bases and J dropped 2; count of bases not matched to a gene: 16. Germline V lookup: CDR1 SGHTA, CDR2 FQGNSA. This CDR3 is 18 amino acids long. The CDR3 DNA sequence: TGTGCCAGCAGCGCATCTAGCGGCCTAAGGTGGGACACAGATACGCAGTATTTT. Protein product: CASSASSGLRWDTDTQYF.

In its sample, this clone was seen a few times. CDR3 region: CASSPPGIYGYTF. CDR3 in DNA: TGTGCCAGCTCACCACCGGGTATATATGGCTACACCTTC. The genes are TRBV18 and TRBJ1-2; D call uncertain. The CDR3 totals 13 residues. With 0 bases removed from V and 5 bases from J, the gap between germline ends came to 7 bases. Germline V CDR1 and CDR2: KGHSH, LQKENI.